The TCR beta chain under discussion was sequenced for a study of T cell repertoires in cytomegalovirus infection. Findings and caveats of the study: The study identified carriers of CMV plus the relevant HLA from cumulative public TCR beta family frequency.

This clonotype was observed at least ten times. Its antigen is still unknown. The ends were cut back, 0 bases at V and 8 bases at J, with 10 bases in the middle. The CDR3 is made up of 13 amino acids. Germline CDR1 reads SGHVS; CDR2 reads FQNEAQ. TCRdb ran MiXCR on the reads and lists one entry per CDR3 protein. The data contain more than 250,000 distinct CDR3 sequences, roughly 13% of them singletons. The sample taken for sequencing was PBMCs. The receptor was isolated from a human donor in good health (CMV status not recorded). Some clones in this sample may be carry-over from other donors' samples. V usage is TRBV7-8 and J usage is TRBJ1-1, with D perhaps TRBD1 (5 bases). Here the CDR3 reads CASSLAGTTEAFF. The CDR3 DNA reads TGTGCCAGCAGCTTAGCGGGGACTACGGAAGCTTTCTTT.